Presented here are 10 T cell receptor beta chains from one specimen sequenced in a study of cytomegalovirus exposure and HLA in healthy donors. Researchers ran the PCR with 60 Vbeta and 13 Jbeta primers. Measured with immunoSEQ multiplex PCR; TCRdb has only the in-frame clones, and not every one. The sample has 35,000 to 45,000 clones, approximately 70% seen once. The sequencing sample was made of PBMCs. Receptor source: a man younger than 45 in good health and CMV-seronegative.

This clone showed up just once. This chain joins TRBV6-9 and TRBJ1-1, with D perhaps TRBD1 (5 bases). Trimming took 6 bases from V and 3 from J, leaving 14 bases between them. The germline gives CDR1 MNHGY, CDR2 SVAAGI. CDR3 size: 14 residues. CDR3 loop: CASRPAGHDTEAFF. In DNA form, the CDR3 reads TGTGCCAGCAGGCCAGCGGGGCACGACACTGAAGCTTTCTTT.

This clone was detected only once. The chain links TRBV6-5 to TRBJ1-5; D might be TRBD1 (6 bases). Germline V gene lookup returns CDR1 MNHEY and CDR2 SVGAGI. The CDR3 runs 14 residues. Trimming took 8 bases from V and 0 from J, leaving 11 bases between them. The CDR3 DNA follows: TGTGCCAGCCAGGGGTGGGGTAGCAATCAGCCCCAGCATTTT. Amino acid sequence: CASQGWGSNQPQHF.

The rearrangement joins TRBV5-6 to TRBJ1-2, with D perhaps TRBD1 (5 bases). Germline lookup yields CDR1 SGHDT and CDR2 YYEEEE. Trimming left V 5 bases short and J 4 bases short, with 12 bases between. The length of the CDR3 is 13 residues. The CDR3 coding sequence is TGTGCCAGCAGGTATCAGGGAGGCTATGGCTACACCTTC. It yields the protein CASRYQGGYGYTF.

This clone was seen a handful of times. V is TRBV7-9 and J is TRBJ2-5; D is undetermined. With 1 base removed from V and 2 bases from J, the gap between germline ends came to 17 bases. From germline, CDR1 is SEHNR and CDR2 FQNEAQ (reference sequence). This CDR3 is 17 amino acids long. This CDR3 is CASSLGRSRPTQETQYF. CDR3 sequence (DNA): TGTGCCAGCAGCTTAGGGCGGTCAAGACCGACTCAAGAGACCCAGTACTTC.

CDR3 DNA: TGCAGCGTTACGGCCAGGAGGTATGGCTACACCTTC. Translated, it gives CSVTARRYGYTF. The chain recombines TRBV29-1 with TRBJ1-2; unclear D gene. CDR1 and CDR2 (germline): SQVTM, ANQGSEA. The CDR3 has 12 residues. Trimming took 5 bases from V and 5 from J, leaving 12 bases between them.

The chain links TRBV10-3 to TRBJ1-1; weak D call: TRBD1 (5 bases). The CDR3 contains 15 residues. Germline-derived CDR1 and CDR2 are ENHRY and SYGVKD. V was pared by 8 bases and J by 1 base, with 17 bases between. The CDR3 DNA is TGTGCCATCTCGGGCGGTAAAGACAGGAACACTGAAGCTTTCTTT. Its translation: CAISGGKDRNTEAFF.

This chain links TRBV28 with TRBJ1-1; no reliable D call. In germline, CDR1 is MDHEN, CDR2 SYDVKM. The V end lost 3 bases, the J end lost 0 bases, and 11 bases lay between the germline ends. The CDR3 is made up of 15 amino acids. The CDR3 reads CASSFSRPMNTEAFF. CDR3 nucleotides: TGTGCCAGCAGTTTTAGCCGTCCGATGAACACTGAAGCTTTCTTT.

This clone appeared once. The chain combines TRBV6-1 with TRBJ2-3, with D unresolved. The length of the CDR3 is 14 residues. The germline V gene encodes CDR1 MNHNS and CDR2 SASEGT. V was clipped by 4 bases and J by 4 bases, with 12 bases between them. CDR3 DNA: TGTGCCAGCAGTGGGCATAGCCCCCCAGATACGCAGTATTTT. It is translated as CASSGHSPPDTQYF.

This clone was detected only once. The chain couples TRBV6-1 to TRBJ1-1; D unresolved. The germline V gene has CDR1 MNHNS and CDR2 SASEGT. There are 14 residues in the CDR3. V was pared by 7 bases and J by 1 base, with 13 bases between. CDR3 residues: CASKLGQENTEAFF. CDR3 in DNA: TGTGCCAGCAAACTAGGGCAGGAGAACACTGAAGCTTTCTTT.

This clone was detected once. V gene TRBV14 combines with J gene TRBJ2-7; 9 bases map to TRBD2. The trim removed 0 bases at V and 0 bases at J, leaving 9 bases unmatched. The V gene's germline CDR1 is SGHDN and CDR2 FVKESK. This CDR3 is 18 amino acids long. The CDR3 bases are TGTGCCAGCAGCCAAGAGGGGGGGCTAGCGGGAACCTCCTACGAGCAGTACTTC. Translation gives CASSQEGGLAGTSYEQYF.